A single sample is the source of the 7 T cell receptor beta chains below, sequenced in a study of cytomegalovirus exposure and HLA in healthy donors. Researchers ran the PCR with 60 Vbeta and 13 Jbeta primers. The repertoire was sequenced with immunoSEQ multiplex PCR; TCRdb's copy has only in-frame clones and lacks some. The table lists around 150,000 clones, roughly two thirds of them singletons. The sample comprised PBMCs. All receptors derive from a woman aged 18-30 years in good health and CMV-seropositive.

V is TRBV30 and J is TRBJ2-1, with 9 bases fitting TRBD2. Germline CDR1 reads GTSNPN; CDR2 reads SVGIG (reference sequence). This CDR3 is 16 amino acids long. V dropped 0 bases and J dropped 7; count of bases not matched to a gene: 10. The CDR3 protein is CAWSVGAGGPQNEQFF. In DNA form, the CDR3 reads TGTGCCTGGAGTGTTGGGGCGGGAGGGCCTCAGAATGAGCAGTTCTTC.

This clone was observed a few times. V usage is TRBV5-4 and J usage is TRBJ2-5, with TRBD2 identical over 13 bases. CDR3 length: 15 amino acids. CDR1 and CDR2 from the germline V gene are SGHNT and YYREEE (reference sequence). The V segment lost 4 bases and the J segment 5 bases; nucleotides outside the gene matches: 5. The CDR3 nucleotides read TGTGCCAGCAGCGGGGGACTAGCGGGGAAGGAGACCCAGTACTTC. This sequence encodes CASSGGLAGKETQYF.

CDR3 amino acids: CASSFLSGRAAGELFF. DNA for the CDR3: TGTGCCAGCAGCTTTCTGAGCGGGAGGGCCGCCGGGGAGCTGTTTTTT. The chain is built from TRBV7-6 and TRBJ2-2, with TRBD2 matching 10 bases. The junction had 7 bases not matched to a gene; V was cut back by 3 bases and J by 6 bases. The CDR3 loop spans 16 amino acids. The germline V gene encodes CDR1 SGHVS and CDR2 FNYEAQ.

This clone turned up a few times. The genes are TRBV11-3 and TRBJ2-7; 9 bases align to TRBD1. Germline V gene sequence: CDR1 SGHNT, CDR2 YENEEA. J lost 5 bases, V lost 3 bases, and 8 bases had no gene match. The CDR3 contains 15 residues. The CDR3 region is CASSLAGTGNNEQYF. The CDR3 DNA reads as TGTGCCAGCAGCTTGGCCGGGACAGGGAATAACGAGCAGTACTTC.

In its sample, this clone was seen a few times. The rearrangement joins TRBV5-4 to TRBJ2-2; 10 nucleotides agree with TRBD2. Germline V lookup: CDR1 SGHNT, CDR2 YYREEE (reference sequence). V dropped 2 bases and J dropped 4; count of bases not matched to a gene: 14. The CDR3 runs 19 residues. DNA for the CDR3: TGTGCCAGCAGCTTTGGGCGAGTGGCTAGCGGGAGTGTCACCGGGGAGCTGTTTTTT. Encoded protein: CASSFGRVASGSVTGELFF.

CDR3 coding DNA: TGTGCCAGCAGCTTGGACAGGAACACTGAAGCTTTCTTT. Protein sequence: CASSLDRNTEAFF. The rearrangement links TRBV5-6 to TRBJ1-1; D gene unclear. The CDR3 length is 13 residues. Trimming cost V 0 bases and J 1 base, with 4 bases left between them. The germline CDR1 and CDR2 sequences are SGHDT and YYEEEE.

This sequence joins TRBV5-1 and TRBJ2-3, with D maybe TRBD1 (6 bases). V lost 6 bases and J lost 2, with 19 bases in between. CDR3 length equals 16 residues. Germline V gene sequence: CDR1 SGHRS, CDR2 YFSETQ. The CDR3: CASILGASRDTDTQYF. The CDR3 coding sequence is TGCGCCAGCATCCTGGGGGCTAGCCGGGACACAGATACGCAGTATTTT.